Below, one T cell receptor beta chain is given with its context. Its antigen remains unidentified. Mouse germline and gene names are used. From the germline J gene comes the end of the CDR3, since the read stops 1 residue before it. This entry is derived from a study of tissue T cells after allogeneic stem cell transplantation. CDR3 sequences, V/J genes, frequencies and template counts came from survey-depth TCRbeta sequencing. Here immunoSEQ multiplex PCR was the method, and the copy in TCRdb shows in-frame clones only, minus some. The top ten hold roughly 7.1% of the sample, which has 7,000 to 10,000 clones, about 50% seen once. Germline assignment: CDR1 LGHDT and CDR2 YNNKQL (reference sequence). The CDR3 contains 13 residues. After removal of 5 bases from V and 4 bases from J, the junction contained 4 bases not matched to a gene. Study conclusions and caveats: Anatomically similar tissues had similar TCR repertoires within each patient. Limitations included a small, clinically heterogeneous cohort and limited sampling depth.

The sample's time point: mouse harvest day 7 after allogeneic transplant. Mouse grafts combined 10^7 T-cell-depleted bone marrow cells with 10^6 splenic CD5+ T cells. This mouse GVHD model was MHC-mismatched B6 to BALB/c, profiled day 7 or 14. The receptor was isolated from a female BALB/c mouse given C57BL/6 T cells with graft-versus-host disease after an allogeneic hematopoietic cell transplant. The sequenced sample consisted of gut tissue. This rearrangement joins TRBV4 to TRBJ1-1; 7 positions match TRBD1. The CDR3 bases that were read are TGTGCCAGCAGCCCAGGGGGGGCCACAGAAGTCTTC. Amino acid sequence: CASSPGGATEVF. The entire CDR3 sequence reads CASSPGGATEVFF.